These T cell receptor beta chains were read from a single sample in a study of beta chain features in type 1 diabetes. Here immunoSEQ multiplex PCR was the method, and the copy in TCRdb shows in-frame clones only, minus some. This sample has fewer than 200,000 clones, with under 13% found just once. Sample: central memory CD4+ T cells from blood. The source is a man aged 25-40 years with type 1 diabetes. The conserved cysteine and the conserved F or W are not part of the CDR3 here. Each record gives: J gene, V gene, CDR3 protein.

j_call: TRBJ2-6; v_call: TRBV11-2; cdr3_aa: ASLGAGANVLT
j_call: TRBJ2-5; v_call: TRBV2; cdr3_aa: ASSSDRKETQY
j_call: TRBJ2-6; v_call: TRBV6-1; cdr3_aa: ASILTGAGANVLT
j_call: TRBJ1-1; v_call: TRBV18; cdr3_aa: ASSPGRQNTEAF
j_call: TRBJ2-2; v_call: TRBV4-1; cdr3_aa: ASSRQGFGNTGELF
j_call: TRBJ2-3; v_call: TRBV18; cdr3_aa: ASSPSAGGTDTQY
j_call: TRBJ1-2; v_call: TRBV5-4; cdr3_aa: ASSFSGNYGYT
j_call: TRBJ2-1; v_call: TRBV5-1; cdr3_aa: ASSLGSGTRVSEQF
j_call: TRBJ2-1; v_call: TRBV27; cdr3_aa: ASSPDRGGEQF
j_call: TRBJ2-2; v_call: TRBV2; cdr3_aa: ASRTQAGGSGELF
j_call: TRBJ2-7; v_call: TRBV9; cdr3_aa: ASSAGTGPFSYEQY
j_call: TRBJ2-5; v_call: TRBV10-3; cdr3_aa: AIAPGLAGRRGETQY
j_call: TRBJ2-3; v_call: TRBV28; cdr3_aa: ASRTSSGKGTDTQY
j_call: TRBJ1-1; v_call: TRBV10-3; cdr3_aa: AITADGEGTEAF
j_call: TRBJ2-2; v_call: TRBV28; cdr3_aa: ASSPLYLNTGELF
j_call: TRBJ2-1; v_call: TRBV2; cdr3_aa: ASSVWSGGEQF
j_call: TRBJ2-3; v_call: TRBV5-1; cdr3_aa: ASSLVAENTDTQY
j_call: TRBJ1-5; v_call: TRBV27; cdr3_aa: ASRVAPNKEPQH
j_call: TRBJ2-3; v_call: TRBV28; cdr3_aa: ASRVAGATDTQY
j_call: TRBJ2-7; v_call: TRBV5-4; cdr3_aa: ASSLGRGGIGYEQY
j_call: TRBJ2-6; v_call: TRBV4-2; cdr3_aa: ASSQDVGTGWSNVLT
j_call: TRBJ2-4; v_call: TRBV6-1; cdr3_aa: ASSGRGWGKNIQY
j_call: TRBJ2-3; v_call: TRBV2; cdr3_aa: ASSSTGTQTQY
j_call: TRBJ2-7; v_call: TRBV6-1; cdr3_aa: ASSAGTSGTPYEQY
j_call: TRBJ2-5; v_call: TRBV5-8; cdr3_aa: ASSPGGSEETQY
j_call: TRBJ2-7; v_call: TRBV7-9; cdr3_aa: ASSSSSDEQY
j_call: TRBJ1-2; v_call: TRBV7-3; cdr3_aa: ASSPSLGGSGGYT
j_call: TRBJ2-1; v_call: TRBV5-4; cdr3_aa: ASSGLAGELNEQF
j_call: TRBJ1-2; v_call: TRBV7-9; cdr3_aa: ASRQSSTVYGYT
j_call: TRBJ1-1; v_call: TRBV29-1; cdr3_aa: SVEGRDALEAF
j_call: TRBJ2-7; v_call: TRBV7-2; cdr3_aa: ASTRASGTSSYEQY
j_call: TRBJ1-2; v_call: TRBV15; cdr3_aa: ATSRMRRDNYGYT
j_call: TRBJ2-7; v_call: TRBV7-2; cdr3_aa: ASSYTGLGYEQY
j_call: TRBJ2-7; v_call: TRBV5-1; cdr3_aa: ASSPTSGSSYEQY
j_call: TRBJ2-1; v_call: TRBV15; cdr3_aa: ATRSALSYNEQF
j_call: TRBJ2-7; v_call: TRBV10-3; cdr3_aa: ASHGTAGGHYEQY
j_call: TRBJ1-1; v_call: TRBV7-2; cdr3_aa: ASSLQGRGQTEAF
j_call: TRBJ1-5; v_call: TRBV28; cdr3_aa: ASSLGGLSSNQPQH
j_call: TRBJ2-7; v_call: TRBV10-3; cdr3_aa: AISESGPYEQY
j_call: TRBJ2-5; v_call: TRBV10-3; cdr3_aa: AIGTGTSGRGETQY
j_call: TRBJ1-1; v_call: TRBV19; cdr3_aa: ASSPPQGYEAF